This T cell receptor (beta chain) was recovered during a study of cytomegalovirus exposure and HLA in healthy donors (dated 2017 in TCRdb). Regarding the study in general: In an earlier analysis of about 560 of the donors, about 270 Gb of sequence data and about 110 million unique TCR beta sequences from about 179 million T cells were reported. An early release that covered some 630 HLA-typed donors contained around 300 gigabases of sequencing data and about 93 million unique TCR sequences. Besides the first cohort of around 670 subjects, a separate validation cohort made up of 95 to 150 different subjects was used. The study profiled the T cell repertoires of around 700 subjects by immunosequencing and related them to cytomegalovirus serostatus. Of the roughly 400 genotyped donors, roughly 80% were placed in the genetic ancestry cluster associated with self-reported Caucasian donors. Across 300 to 500 genotyped donors of the cohort, an average of approximately 240,000 unique TCR beta nucleotide sequences per donor were sequenced, and roughly 20% of those sequences were non-productive. In the later analysis, no new phenotypic data were used to find candidate immune exposures; instead, reliance was placed on TCR beta sequences and their occurrence across donors. The aim of the study was to test whether cataloging public T cell receptors could identify signatures of past pathogen exposure. Both class I and class II loci were covered by HLA typing, at four-digit resolution. To decide whether each TCR beta V gene segment behaved as functional or pseudogenic, an earlier analysis of approximately 590 of the donors relied on high-throughput TCR beta sequencing. Four to six DR-DQ haplotypes were handled as single units for association and clustering, since linkage in the cohort was strong. Typing coverage varied by locus: roughly 629-630 donors for A, B, C, DRB1 and DQB1; some 520 for DQA1; more than 600 for DPA1; around 450 for DPB1. To study patterns of TCR occurrence, a later analysis re-analyzed previously published TCR beta repertoires from around 700 donors and added high-resolution HLA genotyping. Genome-wide SNP genotypes for about three fifths of the roughly 670 donors were used in a later genetic analysis, which treated that subset as a discovery cohort. Donor age, sex, ethnicity and CMV serostatus were compiled alongside the repertoire data. All discovery cohort repertoires had been generated on a single sequencing platform. To predict cytomegalovirus infection status, the study combined high-throughput TCR immunosequencing, statistical association of individual TCRs with disease status, and machine learning. What the authors observed across the whole study: The only immune exposure information available for the cohort was CMV serostatus. The earlier analysis of a few hundred of the donors excluded approximately 15 rarely observed V segments, including chromosome 9 orphons, because counts were too low. In vitro tests confirmed that a few of the cytomegalovirus-associated TCR beta chains recognize cytomegalovirus antigens. Most TCR sequences were seen in very few donors, while some public TCRs were found in many individuals. Presence/absence analyses assumed roughly uniform sequencing depth across donors, an assumption that may not hold. The sequencing pipeline was judged likely to have produced a cluster of highly shared sequence variants as a technical artifact. Compared with equally common non-associated chains, HLA-associated TCR beta chains in a later analysis were more clonally expanded and had lower generation probabilities. An earlier analysis of some 590 of the donors showed that most TCR beta V segments appeared in productive rearrangements either about 87% or about 30% of the time, which broadly matched IMGT annotations. According to a later analysis, TCR association rates differed among HLA loci, with DRB1 alleles showing the most associated TCRs and HLA-C alleles showing the fewest. The study gave a list of some 150 TCR beta chains associated with cytomegalovirus. In a later analysis, some 18,000 TCR beta sequences were associated with specific HLA alleles at a false discovery rate of 0.05. The classifier was reported to diagnose cytomegalovirus status with high specificity and sensitivity in both the original and validation cohorts. The authors suggested that the approach could potentially be generalized to other disease states and immunological phenotypes. Compared with the approximately 600-donor mean, donors in an Asian-associated ancestry cluster had fewer N-insertions in productive TCRs, according to a later genetic analysis. Because HLA typing was missing for some donors at each locus, association tests included only the typed subset. Linkage disequilibrium might explain the correlated functional status among segregating V segments, but an unknown experimental factor could not be ruled out. A later genetic analysis associated a missense DCLRE1C variant with V-gene and J-gene trimming of TCR beta chains, and an independent cohort replicated the association. Assigning TCR associations to individual alleles was difficult when HLA alleles, especially DR and DQ, strongly co-occurred. A further reported finding was that TCR beta sequences accurately predicted the HLA-A and HLA-B alleles for most subjects in the first cohort. Only TCR beta chains were sequenced in this cohort, and the absence of alpha or paired-chain data limited detectable features. Some IMGT-functional V segments, including TRBV6-2 and TRBV6-3, could not be distinguished by the 87-base-pair reads and were therefore excluded. A later analysis found that most CMV-associated TCR beta chains appeared HLA-restricted, with HLA associations seemingly driven largely by CMV exposure. In a later analysis, several top co-occurrence clusters were reported to appear linked to parvovirus B19, influenza, CMV and Epstein-Barr virus.

The V and J ends are trimmed by 5 bases and 4 bases, leaving 14 bases between them. CDR1 and CDR2 were assigned from the germline V gene as SNHLY and FYNNEI. Including cysteine and phenylalanine, the CDR3 has 14 amino acids. CDR3 DNA is the only sequence kept; it has 42 bases, read in frame from the first base. The cohort consisted of 600 or so healthy bone marrow donors. At the time of sampling, every cohort member was nominally healthy, though immune exposures that went unrecorded were likely present. The donor was CMV seronegative and belonged to the group of over 300 seronegative cohort members. Every donor gave a peripheral blood sample, and the peripheral blood mononuclear cells from that sample were used for TCR beta sequencing. The Qiagen DNeasy Blood Extraction Kit was used to extract genomic DNA from the blood cell samples. The library relied on the immunoSEQ multiplex PCR assay. For the multiplex PCR, a mixture combining 60 forward primers for TCR Vbeta segments and 13 reverse primers for TCR Jbeta segments was used. Amplification of the CDR3 region of rearranged TCR beta genes was performed with a multiplex PCR assay on genomic DNA. Amplified TCR beta libraries were sequenced as 87-base-pair reads on the Illumina HiSeq System. The paper's data handling went like this. A later analysis tallied approximately 87 million unique TCR beta chains across the 600 to 700 repertoires, and around 12 million of those chains were shared by two or more donors. To remove PCR and sequencing errors, raw reads were error-corrected and collapsed into unique sequences using a nearest-neighbor algorithm that merged closely related sequences. CDR3 sequences were aligned to IMGT reference sequences to assign V, D and J gene segments. For a sequence to be retained, a match of at least six nucleotides to both a V gene segment and a J gene segment was required. A rearrangement was called productive if the CDR3 had no stop codons and remained in frame with V and J, and every other rearrangement was called non-productive. Following IMGT convention, CDR3 was defined as the stretch from the second conserved V-encoded cysteine up to the conserved J-encoded phenylalanine. In an earlier analysis of around 640 of the donors, sequences lacking an unambiguous match to a single V gene segment were excluded. An earlier analysis of around 600 of the donors classified V segments as functional when productive rearrangements were above 56.7% and as segregating when the standard deviation between donors was above 5%. A statistical classification framework was developed to diagnose cytomegalovirus status using the catalog of TCR beta chain sequences. In a later analysis, TCR nucleotide sequences were compared against IMGT/GENE-DB human TR gene sequences so that V and J genes could be assigned. A later analysis assigned CDR3 sequences and most-parsimonious VDJ recombination scenarios with the TCRdist pipeline. In a later analysis, each TCR beta chain was defined by its CDR3 amino acid sequence together with its V-gene family, and reads without a unique V-gene family were excluded. In a later analysis, some 600 highly shared, low-generation-probability nucleotide sequences were removed to address suspected cross-contamination and a sequencing artifact. For each public chain, a later analysis derived a clonal expansion index from normalized ranks of inferred template counts within each repertoire. In a later analysis, generation probabilities were computed using a VDJ recombination model fitted to out-of-frame rearrangements, and the results were checked against IGoR. A later analysis scored TCR-TCR, TCR-HLA and TCR-CMV co-occurrence with hypergeometric tests, applying a repertoire-size bias correction to TCR pairs. In a later analysis, false discovery rates were estimated by permuting HLA or CMV assignments 20 times. In a later analysis, co-occurring TCRs were grouped using DBSCAN, with TCRdist sequence similarity added in when clustering inside HLA-allele-positive subsets. Repertoires with fewer than 30,000 or more than 120,000 public chains, plus five repertoires with anomalous nucleotide sharing, were excluded from co-occurrence clustering. The source is immuneACCESS, and TCRdb retained only in-frame sequences with V and J called. Part of the clones is not carried over; for the studies checked, unresolved V genes explain less than half of this, and the remainder is unexplained. The DNA gave D and trimming, while V, J and clone size come from that table. The sample table lists some 140,000 clones, 70% to 80% of them with a count of one. Clones ranked in the top ten supply roughly 0.9% of the sample.

In this sample, this clone turned up once. What antigen it recognizes has not been identified. The sample holds no much larger clone one base away, and base qualities are not on file. The sequenced sample consisted of PBMCs. The chain employs TRBV2 and TRBJ1-2, with TRBD1 tentatively as D gene (6 bases match). The receptor comes from a woman aged 60-70 years in good health and CMV-seronegative. The DNA sequence is given as TGTGCCAGCAGTAAAGGACAGCGAACCTATGGCTACACCTTC. It translates to CASSKGQRTYGYTF. Outside the CDR3, residues come from the reference TRBV2 and TRBJ1-2 proteins, so the full variable domain is: EPEVTQTPSHQVTQMGQEVILRCVPISNHLYFYWYRQILGQKVEFLVSFYNNEISEKSEIFDDQFSVERPDGSNFTLKIRSTKLEDSAMYFCASSKGQRTYGYTFGSGTRLTVV.